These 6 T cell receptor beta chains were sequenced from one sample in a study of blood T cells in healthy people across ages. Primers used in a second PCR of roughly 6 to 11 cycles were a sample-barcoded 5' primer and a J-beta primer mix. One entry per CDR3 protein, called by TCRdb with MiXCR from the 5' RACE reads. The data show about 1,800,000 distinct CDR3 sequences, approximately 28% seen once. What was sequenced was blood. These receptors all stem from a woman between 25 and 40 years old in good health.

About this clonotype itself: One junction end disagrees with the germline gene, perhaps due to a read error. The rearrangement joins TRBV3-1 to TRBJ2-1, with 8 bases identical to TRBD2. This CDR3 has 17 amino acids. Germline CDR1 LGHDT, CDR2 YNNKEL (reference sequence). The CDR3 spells CAGSHPSRLAWLNEQFF. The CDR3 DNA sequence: TGTGCCGGCAGCCATCCCTCGCGACTAGCGTGGCTCAATGAGCAGTTCTTC.

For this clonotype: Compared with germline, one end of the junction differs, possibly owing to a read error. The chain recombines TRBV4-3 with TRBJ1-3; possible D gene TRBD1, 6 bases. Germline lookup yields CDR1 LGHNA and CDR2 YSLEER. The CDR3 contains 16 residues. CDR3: CASSQAAGGTGSTIYF. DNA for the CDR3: TGCGCCAGCAGCCAAGCTGCGGGGGGCACTGGAAGCACCATATATTTT.

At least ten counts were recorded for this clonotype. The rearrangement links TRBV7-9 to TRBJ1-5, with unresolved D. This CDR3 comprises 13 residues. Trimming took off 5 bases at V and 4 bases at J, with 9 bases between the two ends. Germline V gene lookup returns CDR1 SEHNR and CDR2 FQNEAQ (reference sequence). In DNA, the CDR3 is TGTGCCAGCAGCACCGACGAAAATCAGCCCCAGCATTTT. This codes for CASSTDENQPQHF.

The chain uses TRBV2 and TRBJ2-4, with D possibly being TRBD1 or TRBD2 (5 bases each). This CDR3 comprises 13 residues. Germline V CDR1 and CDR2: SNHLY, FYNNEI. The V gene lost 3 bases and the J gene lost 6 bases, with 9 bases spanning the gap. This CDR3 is CASSEAGRNIQYF. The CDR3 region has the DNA TGTGCCAGCAGTGAGGCAGGGAGAAACATTCAGTACTTC.

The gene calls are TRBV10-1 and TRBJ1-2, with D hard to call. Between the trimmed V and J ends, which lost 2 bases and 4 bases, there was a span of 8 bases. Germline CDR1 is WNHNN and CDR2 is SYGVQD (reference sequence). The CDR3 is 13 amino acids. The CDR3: CASSENSPYGYTF. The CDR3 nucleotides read TGCGCCAGCAGTGAGAACAGCCCCTATGGCTACACCTTC.

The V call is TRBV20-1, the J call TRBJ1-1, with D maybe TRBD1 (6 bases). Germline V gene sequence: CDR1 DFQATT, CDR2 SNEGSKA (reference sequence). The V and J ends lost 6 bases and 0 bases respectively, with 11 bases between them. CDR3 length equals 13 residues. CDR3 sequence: CSATGQMNTEAFF. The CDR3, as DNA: TGCAGTGCCACAGGACAGATGAACACTGAAGCTTTCTTT.